This entry describes one T cell receptor (beta chain). Original processing notes: How many nucleated cells were present was estimated from reference gene primer amplification. Measured with immunoSEQ multiplex PCR; TCRdb has only the in-frame clones, and not every one. D and trimming come from the DNA, and the V and J calls and clone size come from that table. This sample has around 64,000 clones, with around 91% found just once. This record comes from a study of blood T cell repertoires in COVID-19. As for the study in general: Collection of acute and convalescent COVID-19 samples took place in the United States, Italy and Spain.

The CDR3 consists of 14 residues. Germline V gene sequence: CDR1 SGHDN, CDR2 FVKESK. Trimming took 4 bases from V and 2 from J; bases not matched to a gene: 1. The sequencing input was peripheral blood. The receptor's source is a human donor in a cohort sampled during active COVID-19. The gene calls are TRBV14 and TRBJ2-7, with TRBD2 matching 11 bases. The CDR3 loop reads CASSLSGRAYEQYF. CDR3 in DNA: TGTGCCAGCAGCCTTAGCGGGAGGGCCTACGAGCAGTACTTC. Full variable domain (missing parts from reference TRBV14 and TRBJ2-7): EAGVTQFPSHSVIEKGQTVTLRCDPISGHDNLYWYRRVMGKEIKFLLHFVKESKQDESGMPNNRFLAERTGGTYSTLKVQPAELEDSGVYFCASSLSGRAYEQYFGPGTRLTVT.